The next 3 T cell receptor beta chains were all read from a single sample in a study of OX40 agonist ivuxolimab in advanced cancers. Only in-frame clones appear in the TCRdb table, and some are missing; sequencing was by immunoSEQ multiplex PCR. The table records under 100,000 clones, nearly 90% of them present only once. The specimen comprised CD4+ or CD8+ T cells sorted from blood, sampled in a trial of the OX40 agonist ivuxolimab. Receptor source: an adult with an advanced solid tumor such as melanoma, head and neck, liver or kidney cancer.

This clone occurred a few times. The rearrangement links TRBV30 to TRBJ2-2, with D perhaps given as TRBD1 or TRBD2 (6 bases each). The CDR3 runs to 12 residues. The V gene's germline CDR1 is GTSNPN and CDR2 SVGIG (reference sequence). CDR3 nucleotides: TGTACCTATAGGGGGGCGACCGGGGAGCTGTTTTTT. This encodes CTYRGATGELFF.

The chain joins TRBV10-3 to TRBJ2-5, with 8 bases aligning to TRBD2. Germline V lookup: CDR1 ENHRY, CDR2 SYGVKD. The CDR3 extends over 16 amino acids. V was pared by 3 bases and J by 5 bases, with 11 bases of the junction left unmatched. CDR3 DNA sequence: TGTGCCATCAGTGACGGGAACCGGGAGGGCCGGGAGACCCAGTACTTC. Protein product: CAISDGNREGRETQYF.

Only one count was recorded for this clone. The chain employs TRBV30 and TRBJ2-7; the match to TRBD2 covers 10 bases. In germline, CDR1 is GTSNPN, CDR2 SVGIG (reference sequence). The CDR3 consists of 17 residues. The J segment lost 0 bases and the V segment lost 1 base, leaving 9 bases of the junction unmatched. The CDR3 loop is CAWSGLAGASSSYEQYF. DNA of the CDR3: TGTGCCTGGAGTGGGCTAGCGGGAGCCTCCAGCTCCTACGAGCAGTACTTC.